Included here is one T cell receptor (beta chain) sequence, with context. What it recognizes is unknown. The record originates from a study of cytomegalovirus exposure and HLA in healthy donors. Study findings and constraints: Presence/absence analyses took donor sequencing depth as roughly uniform. TCR beta chain V- and J-gene trimming was linked, in a later analysis, to a missense variant in DCLRE1C. In vitro testing confirmed a few CMV-associated chains as specific for CMV antigens. Most subjects' HLA-A and HLA-B alleles were reportedly predicted from TCR beta sequences.

The CDR3 length is 13 residues. Germline values: CDR1 SGHTA, CDR2 FQGNSA. V dropped 4 bases and J dropped 0 bases, with 6 bases sitting between them. The primer mix had 60 Vbeta and 13 Jbeta primers. Profiling relied on immunoSEQ multiplex PCR, and the TCRdb table lists in-frame clones only, not all of them. This table holds some 150,000 clones, roughly three quarters found once. The TCR sequence derives from a male donor in good health and CMV-seronegative. What was sequenced was PBMCs. The J gene is TRBJ2-5, the V gene TRBV7-2, with D possibly TRBD2 on 6 matching bases. The CDR3 region is CASSWTNQETQYF. In DNA, the CDR3 is TGTGCCAGCAGCTGGACTAACCAAGAGACCCAGTACTTC.